Listed below are T cell receptor beta chains from one sample, sequenced in a study of shared clonotypes between healthy human individuals. Using immunoSEQ multiplex PCR, the repertoire was profiled, and TCRdb retains in-frame clones only, with some absent. The repertoire includes more than 1 million clones, around 78% of them detected once, and 0.5% to 0.6% sits in the top ten. Specimen: memory CD4+ T cells from PBMCs. These TCRs come from a young man in good health. Some clones in this sample may be carry-over from other donors' samples. The CDR3 runs from the conserved cysteine through the conserved F or W. D genes are given only for firm matches. Only part of the rows carry a size: once, few, many, or a class if the clone is expanded.

cdr3_length d_call j_call clone_size v_call cdr3_nt cdr3_aa
17 - TRBJ1-1 - TRBV27 TGTGCCAGCAGTTGGCGCCGTTTCGGGGGCTGGAACACTGAAGCTTTCTTT CASSWRRFGGWNTEAFF
15 - TRBJ2-5 - TRBV28 TGTGCCAGCAGTTTCCAGGGGCGAGGCCAAGAGACCCAGTACTTC CASSFQGRGQETQYF
17 - TRBJ2-5 - TRBV4-1 TGCGCCAGCAGCCACACTAGGGGGGGAGTAGGGGAAGAGACCCAGTACTTC CASSHTRGGVGEETQYF
16 TRBD2 TRBJ2-3 - TRBV7-2 TGTGCCAGCAGCCCCGGGACTAGCGGTAGCACAGATACGCAGTATTTT CASSPGTSGSTDTQYF
14 - TRBJ2-7 few TRBV2 TGTGCCAGCAGTAGTATTAGGGTCGGCTACGAGCAGTACTTC CASSSIRVGYEQYF
10 - TRBJ2-7 few TRBV30 TGTGCCTGGGGGACCTACTTTCAGTACTTC CAWGTYFQYF
15 TRBD2 TRBJ2-3 - TRBV30 TGTGCCGCCCGAAGAGCGGGAGGGGACACAGATACGCAGTATTTT CAARRAGGDTDTQYF
14 - TRBJ1-2 - TRBV19 TGTGCCCGTTGGGGAGGGCAGGCGATGGGGGGCTACACCTTC CARWGGQAMGGYTF
15 - TRBJ2-6 - TRBV5-1 TGCGCCAGCAGTCCCCCGTGGTCTGGGGCCAACGTCCTGACTTTC CASSPPWSGANVLTF
14 TRBD1 TRBJ1-1 - TRBV6-5 TGTGCCAGCAGCTTGGGACAGGGCGACACTGAAGCTTTCTTT CASSLGQGDTEAFF
14 TRBD1 TRBJ1-2 - TRBV28 TGTGCCAGCAGTTTTTGGCAGGGGGCCGGTGGCTACACCTTC CASSFWQGAGGYTF
12 - TRBJ1-1 - TRBV29-1 TGCAGCGTTGTTACAGGGATAACTGAAGCTTTCTTT CSVVTGITEAFF
14 - TRBJ1-3 - TRBV27 TGTGCCAGCAGTTTAGGGGGCTCTGGAAACACCATATATTTT CASSLGGSGNTIYF
11 TRBD2 TRBJ2-5 - TRBV29-1 TGCAGCGTTGAGGCACGGGAGGGCCGTGACTTC CSVEAREGRDF
14 TRBD2 TRBJ2-3 - TRBV29-1 TGCAGCTACGCCCAGGGACTAGCATTGGATACGCAGTATTTT CSYAQGLALDTQYF
19 TRBD2 TRBJ2-1 - TRBV27 TGTGCCAGCAGTTCGGGCCCGACTAGCGGGAGGGCCCTCTACAATGAGCAGTTCTTC CASSSGPTSGRALYNEQFF
14 - TRBJ2-5 - TRBV2 TGTGCCAGCACCTCTAGGGCCGATTGGGAGACCCAGTACTTC CASTSRADWETQYF
14 TRBD1 TRBJ2-7 - TRBV7-6 TGTGCCAGCAGCATGAGGACAGGGGCGTACGAGCAGTACTTC CASSMRTGAYEQYF